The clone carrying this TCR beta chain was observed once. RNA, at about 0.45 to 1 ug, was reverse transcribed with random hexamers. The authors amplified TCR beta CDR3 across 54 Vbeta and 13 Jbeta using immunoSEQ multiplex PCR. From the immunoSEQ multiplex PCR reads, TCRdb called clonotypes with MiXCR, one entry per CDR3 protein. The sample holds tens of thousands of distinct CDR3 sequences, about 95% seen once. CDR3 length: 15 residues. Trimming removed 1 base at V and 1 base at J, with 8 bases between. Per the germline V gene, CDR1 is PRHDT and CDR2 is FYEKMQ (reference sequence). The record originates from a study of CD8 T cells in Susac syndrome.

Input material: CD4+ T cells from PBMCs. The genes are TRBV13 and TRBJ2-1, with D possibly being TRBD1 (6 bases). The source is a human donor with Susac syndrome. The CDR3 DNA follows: TGTGCCAGCAGCTTAGAGCAGGGGTCCTACAATGAGCAGTTCTTC. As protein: CASSLEQGSYNEQFF.